The 8 T cell receptor beta chains listed next were all sequenced from one sample in a study of blood T cells in healthy people across ages. A second PCR, run for roughly 7 to 12 cycles, used a sample-barcoded 5' primer plus a J-beta primer mix. TCRdb re-analysed the 5' RACE reads in MiXCR, keeping a single row per CDR3 protein. The sample consists of about a million distinct CDR3 sequences, roughly 52% of them appearing once. Material for sequencing was blood. The receptors stem from a man between 25 and 39 years old in good health.

This clonotype appeared many times. The genes are TRBV4-2 and TRBJ2-7, with a possible D match to TRBD2 (5 bases). CDR1 is LGHNA and CDR2 is YNFKEQ in the germline V gene. The CDR3 is made up of 14 amino acids. Trimming removed 4 bases at V and 0 bases at J, with 10 bases between. The CDR3 here is CASSPLASSYEQYF. For the CDR3, the DNA is TGTGCCAGCAGCCCTCTAGCCAGCTCCTACGAGCAGTACTTC.

The CDR3 nucleotides are TGTGCCAGCAGTGACTCGGCGATGAACACTGAAGCTTTCTTT. Translated: CASSDSAMNTEAFF. The chain recombines TRBV6-1 with TRBJ1-1; D call uncertain. V lost 3 bases, J lost 0 bases, and 8 bases lay in between. CDR3 length equals 14 residues. The germline gives CDR1 MNHNS, CDR2 SASEGT.

In this sample, this clonotype turned up a few times. V is TRBV25-1 and J is TRBJ2-7; D is unclear. Germline values: CDR1 MGHDK, CDR2 SYGVNS. The CDR3 extends over 13 amino acids. Trimming took off 3 bases at V and 2 bases at J, with 8 bases between the two ends. The CDR3 sequence is CASSDPSAYEQYF. The CDR3 DNA is TGTGCCAGCAGTGACCCCTCAGCCTACGAGCAGTACTTC.

This clonotype was picked up a small number of times. V gene TRBV20-1 combines with J gene TRBJ2-3, with unresolved D. The CDR3 consists of 12 residues. The V gene lost 1 base and the J gene lost 7 bases, with 9 bases spanning the gap. Germline V gene data show CDR1 as DFQATT and CDR2 as SNEGSKA (reference sequence). The CDR3, as DNA: TGCAGTGCTAGAGTTCTGGACCATACGCAGTATTTT. Protein: CSARVLDHTQYF.

V is TRBV6-6 and J is TRBJ2-4, with 7 bases matching TRBD1. Germline CDR1 reads MNHNY; CDR2 reads SVGAGI (reference sequence). Trimming took 6 bases from V and 13 from J; bases not matched to a gene: 18. This CDR3 is built from 15 residues. This CDR3 is CASSPLQGSKDEQYF. The CDR3 nucleotides read TGTGCCAGCAGCCCCCTACAGGGGAGTAAAGATGAGCAGTACTTC.

This clonotype was seen a few times. The chain combines TRBV12-3 or TRBV12-4 with TRBJ1-2, with a tentative D call TRBD1 (6 bases). V lost 7 bases and J 10 bases, leaving 19 bases between the germline ends. CDR3 length equals 13 residues. CDR3 in amino acids: CASTLGGRDVYTF. The DNA for the CDR3 is TGTGCCAGCACTCTCGGGGGGCGAGATGTCTACACCTTC.

This chain's CDR3 is CASSRPEEGSYNEQFF. The CDR3, as DNA: TGTGCCAGCAGCCGACCAGAGGAGGGCTCCTACAATGAGCAGTTCTTC. The genes are TRBV28 and TRBJ2-1; a weak D match, TRBD2 (6 bases). The CDR3 is 16 residues long. Germline V gives CDR1 MDHEN, CDR2 SYDVKM. V lost 6 bases and J lost 0, with 15 bases in between. Full variable domain (outside the CDR3, taken from reference TRBV28 and TRBJ2-1): DVKVTQSSRYLVKRTGEKVFLECVQDMDHENMFWYRQDPGLGLRLIYFSYDVKMKEKGDIPEGYSVSREKKERFSLILESASTNQTSMYLCASSRPEEGSYNEQFFGPGTRLTVL.

The chain couples TRBV12-3 or TRBV12-4 to TRBJ2-3, with 8 bases aligning to TRBD1. This CDR3 has 16 residues. Unmatched junction bases numbered 7, after V lost 0 bases and J lost 5 bases. The CDR3 region is CASSLAGQVSEDTQYF. For the CDR3, the DNA is TGTGCCAGCAGTTTAGCGGGACAGGTGAGCGAAGATACGCAGTATTTT.